What follows is one TCR beta chain and its context. Its antigen remains unknown. The sample originates from a study of siplizumab effects on memory and regulatory T cells. The CDR3 runs 17 residues. Germline assignment: CDR1 MDHEN and CDR2 SYDVKM. With 2 bases clipped from V and 1 base from J, the junction kept 5 bases outside the gene matches. Regarding the study as a whole: Mean Treg-derived proportions of mappable alloreactive CD4+ clones were around 70% for siplizumab and roughly 27% for controls.

Each sample contributed 75,000 to 100,000 TCR templates to the assay. Produced via immunoSEQ multiplex PCR; TCRdb's table is partial and in-frame only. The data show 100,000 or so clones, about 93% seen once. The receptor comes from a human donor in good health. Sample: non-Treg CD4+ T cells sorted from blood. The V and J genes are TRBV28 and TRBJ2-1; TRBD1 matches 10 bases. The CDR3 nucleotides are TGTGCCAGCAGTTTACTCCCGGGACAGGGGTCCTACAATGAGCAGTTCTTC. It specifies CASSLLPGQGSYNEQFF. The complete variable domain, with remaining parts taken from reference TRBV28 and TRBJ2-1, reads DVKVTQSSRYLVKRTGEKVFLECVQDMDHENMFWYRQDPGLGLRLIYFSYDVKMKEKGDIPEGYSVSREKKERFSLILESASTNQTSMYLCASSLLPGQGSYNEQFFGPGTRLTVL.